This TCR beta chain was recovered during a study of blood T cell repertoires in COVID-19. Across the study: Sites in the United States, Italy and Spain provided acute and convalescent COVID-19 samples.

This CDR3 contains 16 residues. The table came from immunoSEQ multiplex PCR; TCRdb's copy has only in-frame clones and leaves some out. The sample contains a few hundred thousand clones, roughly 88% of which appear only once. The sequence came from a man aged 25-45 years who had recovered from COVID-19. The chain uses TRBV21-1 and TRBJ1-5; the D call TRBD1 from the table was never checked on the DNA. TRBV21-1 is classified as a pseudogene. The sample taken for sequencing was PBMCs or T cells enriched from blood (not recorded which). CDR3 sequence reads: CASSRGGQGNNQPQHF. As DNA, the CDR3 is TGTGCCAGCAGCAGGGGCGGACAGGGTAACAATCAGCCCCAGCATTTT.